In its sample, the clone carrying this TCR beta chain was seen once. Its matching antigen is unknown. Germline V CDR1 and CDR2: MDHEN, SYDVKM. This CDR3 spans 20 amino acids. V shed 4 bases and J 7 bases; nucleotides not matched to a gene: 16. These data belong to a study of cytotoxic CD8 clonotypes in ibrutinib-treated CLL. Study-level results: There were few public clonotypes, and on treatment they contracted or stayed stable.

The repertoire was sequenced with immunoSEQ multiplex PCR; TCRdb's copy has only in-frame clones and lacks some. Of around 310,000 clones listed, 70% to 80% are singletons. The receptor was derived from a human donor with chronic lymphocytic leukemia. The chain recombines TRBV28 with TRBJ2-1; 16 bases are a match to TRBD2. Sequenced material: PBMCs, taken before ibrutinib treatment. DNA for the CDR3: TGTGCCAGCAGTTCTGGGGGCCCCGGGACTAGCGGGAGGGCCTGGAATGAGCAGTTCTTC. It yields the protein CASSSGGPGTSGRAWNEQFF.